A single sample gave rise to the 25 T cell receptor beta chains below, sequenced in a study of T cells in Graves' hyperthyroidism and ophthalmopathy. The investigators amplified TCR beta CDR3 regions from RNA transcripts. The HTBI primer set served for first-round RT-PCR of the TCR CDR3. One entry per CDR3 protein, called by TCRdb with MiXCR from the multiplex PCR reads. The sample holds over 700,000 distinct CDR3 sequences, roughly 20% seen once. The sequenced sample was blood. The source is a woman aged 45 to 65 with Graves' hyperthyroidism that later progressed to Graves' ophthalmopathy.

This clonotype was detected only a few times. V gene TRBV7-9 combines with J gene TRBJ2-1; 7 positions agree with TRBD2. This CDR3 comprises 18 residues. V lost 2 bases to trimming and J lost 0 bases; unmatched junction nucleotides: 10. The germline CDR1 and CDR2 sequences are SEHNR and FQNEAQ (reference sequence). The CDR3 DNA reads TGTGCCAGCAGCTTATATTCGGGGGGTGAGAACTCCTACAATGAGCAGTTCTTC. This translates into CASSLYSGGENSYNEQFF.

This clonotype has just a few counts. The CDR3 loop reads CASSGRGSTGGRDGYTF. Here the CDR3 DNA reads TGTGCCAGCAGCGGCCGGGGGTCGACAGGGGGTAGAGATGGCTACACCTTC. The rearrangement uses TRBV11-2 and TRBJ1-2; 9 bases are shared with TRBD1. V lost 5 bases and J lost 6; bases outside the gene matches: 16. From germline, CDR1 is SGHAT and CDR2 FQNNGV. This CDR3 spans 17 amino acids.

The chain has TRBV20-1 and TRBJ2-3; TRBD2 agrees at 9 bases. The germline V gene has CDR1 DFQATT and CDR2 SNEGSKA (reference sequence). V trimming: 3 bases; J trimming: 2 bases; junction bases outside the gene matches: 6. The CDR3 is 15 amino acids. The CDR3 loop is CSASERGDSTDTQYF. The CDR3, as DNA: TGCAGTGCTAGTGAGCGGGGGGACTCCACAGATACGCAGTATTTT.

This clonotype has at least ten counts. V and J are TRBV18 and TRBJ1-6; D uncertain. Trimming left V 6 bases short and J 8 bases short, with 8 bases between. Germline V gene lookup returns CDR1 KGHSH and CDR2 LQKENI. The CDR3 sequence is 12 residues long. CDR3 region: CASSTPDSPLHF. In nucleotides, the CDR3 is TGTGCCAGCTCCACTCCCGATTCACCCCTCCACTTT.

Of note for this clonotype: A much larger clone differs by one base, so this may be a read error. CDR3 DNA: TGTGCCAGCAGCCACGGGCCAACTGGACCTAGCGGCCGAGAGACCCAGTACTTC. It encodes CASSHGPTGPSGRETQYF. The J gene is TRBJ2-5, the V gene TRBV3-1; 7 bases are shared with TRBD2. There are 18 residues in the CDR3. The V gene end was trimmed by 3 bases and the J gene end by 4 bases; junction bases not matched to a gene: 17. Germline CDR1 is LGHDT and CDR2 is YNNKEL (reference sequence).

The chain uses TRBV2 and TRBJ1-6, with D unresolved. The germline CDR1 and CDR2 sequences are SNHLY and FYNNEI. V was pared by 8 bases and J by 3 bases, with 8 bases between. The CDR3 consists of 13 residues. CDR3 DNA sequence: TGTGCCAGCTGGTCAGACTATAATTCACCCCTCCACTTT. Residues: CASWSDYNSPLHF.

This clonotype showed up just a few times. The chain employs TRBV30 and TRBJ2-7; D is unclear. This CDR3 has 12 amino acids. The germline V gene has CDR1 GTSNPN and CDR2 SVGIG (reference sequence). Trimming took off 0 bases at V and 4 bases at J, with 7 bases between the two ends. CDR3 DNA: TGTGCCTGGAGTGTAGTGGGGTACGAGCAGTACTTC. It translates to CAWSVVGYEQYF. The full variable domain, rest sourced from reference TRBV30 and TRBJ2-7, is SQTIHQWPATLVQPVGSPLSLECTVEGTSNPNLYWYRQAAGRGLQLLFYSVGIGQISSEVPQNLSASRPQDRQFILSSKKLLLSDSGFYLCAWSVVGYEQYFGPGTRLTVT.

V is TRBV2 and J is TRBJ1-1; the D is unclear. The CDR3 covers 13 residues. Per the germline V gene, CDR1 is SNHLY and CDR2 is FYNNEI. Between the trimmed V and J ends, which lost 4 bases and 1 base, there was a span of 7 bases. CDR3 DNA sequence: TGTGCCAGCAGTGCTTTCGGGAACACTGAAGCTTTCTTT. This codes for CASSAFGNTEAFF.

This clonotype was found a few times. The chain joins TRBV7-2 to TRBJ1-6, with unresolved D. Trimming removed 5 bases from V and 7 bases from J, with 12 bases in between. The CDR3 loop spans 14 amino acids. Germline V gene lookup returns CDR1 SGHTA and CDR2 FQGNSA. CDR3 region: CASSPGLENSPLHF. In DNA, the CDR3 is TGTGCCAGCAGCCCCGGACTGGAAAATTCACCCCTCCACTTT.

This clonotype was seen a handful of times. V usage is TRBV12-3 or TRBV12-4 and J usage is TRBJ1-3; TRBD1 aligns across 9 bases. CDR3 length: 15 residues. V shed 5 bases, J shed 4 bases, and the junction held 6 bases outside the gene matches. CDR3 protein: CASSPGQGWGNTIYF. For the CDR3, the DNA is TGTGCCAGCAGTCCAGGACAGGGGTGGGGAAACACCATATATTTT.

This clonotype has a handful of counts. V and J are TRBV13 and TRBJ1-5; tentative D call: TRBD1 (5 bases). The germline CDR1 and CDR2 sequences are PRHDT and FYEKMQ (reference sequence). V shed 4 bases and J shed 8 bases, with 12 bases lying between them. The CDR3 has 13 residues. DNA of the CDR3: TGTGCCAGCAGCTCCCACTCGACAGAGCCCCAGCATTTT. Its protein product is CASSSHSTEPQHF.

This clonotype showed up just a few times. This chain joins TRBV6-2 or TRBV6-3 and TRBJ2-5, with 7 bases that match TRBD2. J lost 2 bases, V lost 6 bases, and 12 bases had no gene match. Germline V CDR1 and CDR2: MNHEY, SVGEGT. The CDR3 contains 16 residues. The CDR3 region is CASSRSLRGSQETQYF. The CDR3, as DNA: TGTGCCAGCAGCCGAAGTTTGCGGGGGTCGCAAGAGACCCAGTACTTC.

The sample holds many counts of this clonotype. This chain links TRBV4-1 with TRBJ2-5; D possibly uses TRBD1 or TRBD2 (6 bases each). V was trimmed by 2 bases and J by 2 bases, leaving 15 bases between them. Per the germline V gene, CDR1 is MGHRA and CDR2 is YSYEKL. This CDR3 is 16 amino acids long. For the CDR3, the DNA is TGCGCCAGCAGCCAAATAAAGGGGGGAAGGCAAGAGACCCAGTACTTC. This gives the protein CASSQIKGGRQETQYF.

A single count supports this clonotype. This chain links TRBV6-2 or TRBV6-3 with TRBJ2-7; D might be TRBD1 or TRBD2, each matching 5 bases. The V gene's germline CDR1 is MNHEY and CDR2 SVGEGT. Trimming removed 9 bases at V and 4 bases at J, with 16 bases between. The CDR3 runs 13 residues. CDR3 in amino acids: CASARGQLYEQYF. As DNA, the CDR3 is TGTGCCAGTGCCCGGGGCCAACTTTACGAGCAGTACTTC.

The chain has TRBV3-1 and TRBJ1-4; the D gene is possibly TRBD1 (6 bases). Per germline, CDR1 LGHDT and CDR2 YNNKEL (reference sequence). Trimming stripped 4 bases from V and 11 bases from J, with 17 bases between. The CDR3 has 14 amino acids. CDR3 residues: CASSPRGREGKLFF. The DNA for the CDR3 is TGTGCCAGCAGCCCCAGGGGACGGGAGGGGAAACTGTTTTTT.

V is TRBV18 and J is TRBJ1-1, with TRBD1 as a possible D gene (6 bases). The germline V gene has CDR1 KGHSH and CDR2 LQKENI. CDR3 length: 17 residues. Trimming shortened V by 4 bases and J by 0 bases, and 18 bases separated the two germline ends. The CDR3 is CASSQEQTGAMNTEAFF. DNA for the CDR3: TGTGCCAGCTCACAGGAACAGACAGGAGCTATGAACACTGAAGCTTTCTTT.

The table lists this clonotype with many counts. The V gene is TRBV12-3 or TRBV12-4, the J gene TRBJ2-3, with 9 bases lining up with TRBD2. The CDR3 sequence is 16 residues long. Losses at the gene ends were 5 bases for V and 4 bases for J; bases not matched to a gene: 10. The CDR3 reads CASSPHSGGPADTQYF. For the CDR3, the DNA is TGTGCCAGCAGTCCCCATAGCGGGGGACCGGCAGATACGCAGTATTTT.

In this sample, this clonotype turned up many times. The CDR3 DNA reads TGTGCTGCTCGACAGGGGTGGGACGGGGAGCTGTTTTTT. This codes for CAARQGWDGELFF. The chain links TRBV2 to TRBJ2-2, with 8 bases aligning to TRBD1. CDR3 length: 13 residues. Germline CDR1 reads SNHLY; CDR2 reads FYNNEI.

This rearrangement joins TRBV14 to TRBJ1-1, with a weak D call TRBD1 (5 bases). The CDR3 runs to 15 residues. V lost 3 bases and J lost 0, with 11 bases in between. In germline, CDR1 is SGHDN, CDR2 FVKESK. CDR3 sequence (DNA): TGTGCCAGCAGCCATACGGACACCATGAACACTGAAGCTTTCTTT. Its translation: CASSHTDTMNTEAFF.

This clonotype was seen only a few times. This chain connects TRBV27 to TRBJ1-2; TRBD1 matches at 7 bases. After removal of 5 bases from V and 7 bases from J, the junction contained 7 bases not matched to a gene. Germline V lookup: CDR1 MNHEY, CDR2 SMNVEV (reference sequence). CDR3 size: 13 residues. Here the CDR3 reads CASSPDRVFGYTF. The DNA for the CDR3 is TGTGCCAGCAGTCCAGACAGGGTTTTTGGCTACACCTTC.

This clonotype was seen many times. The chain joins TRBV30 to TRBJ1-5; 9 bases are a match to TRBD1. The CDR3 is made up of 17 amino acids. Per the germline V gene, CDR1 is GTSNPN and CDR2 is SVGIG (reference sequence). The ends lost 5 bases at V and 3 bases at J; junction bases unmatched: 14. The CDR3 DNA reads as TGTGCCTGGGCCGAAGGGACAGGGAGCTCCTACAATCAGCCCCAGCATTTT. Translated: CAWAEGTGSSYNQPQHF.

This chain connects TRBV10-3 to TRBJ1-2; no reliable D call. Looked up from germline, CDR1 is ENHRY and CDR2 is SYGVKD. The V end was cut by 4 bases, the J end by 0 bases, with 12 bases between. CDR3 length equals 15 residues. The CDR3 nucleotides are TGTGCCATCAGTGGGACCTCTTCCTCTAACTATGGCTACACCTTC. The encoded protein is CAISGTSSSNYGYTF.

There are a few counts of this clonotype. The V call is TRBV9, the J call TRBJ1-4, with 7 bases matching TRBD1. The CDR3 is 16 amino acids. V was clipped by 3 bases and J by 0 bases; unmatched bases: 5. Germline V gene data show CDR1 as SGDLS and CDR2 as YYNGEE. DNA of the CDR3: TGTGCCAGCAGCGCAGGGGACAGCCCAACTAATGAAAAACTGTTTTTT. Its protein product is CASSAGDSPTNEKLFF.

This clonotype was seen many times. The chain links TRBV30 to TRBJ1-1; the D gene is possibly TRBD1 (5 bases). This CDR3 is built from 14 residues. Trimming cost V 3 bases and J 0 bases, with 11 bases left between them. Germline V gene sequence: CDR1 GTSNPN, CDR2 SVGIG (reference sequence). In nucleotides, the CDR3 is TGTGCCTGGAGACAGGAACTCATGAACACTGAAGCTTTCTTT. Its protein product is CAWRQELMNTEAFF.

This clonotype was seen repeatedly, ten times or more. V is TRBV2 and J is TRBJ1-6; D remains ambiguous. Germline V gives CDR1 SNHLY, CDR2 FYNNEI. The V end lost 6 bases, the J end lost 7 bases, and 10 bases lay between the germline ends. This CDR3 contains 13 residues. The DNA of the CDR3 is TGTGCCAGCAGCCCGGAGAACAATTCACCCCTCCACTTT. This translates into CASSPENNSPLHF.